This TCR beta chain was documented in a study of immune heterogeneity within non-small cell lung tumors. Study overall: Among the tumors, several were squamous cell carcinomas, approximately ten were non-squamous carcinomas and 1 was not otherwise specified. General study findings and limits: Dominant CDR3 beta clonotypes repeated across a patient's tumor loci, while different loci held unique high-frequency clones.

As to this clonotype: Its target is unknown.

Per sample, around 0.55 ug of bulk tumor genomic DNA was the template used. Each primary tumor yielded several biopsies, collected far apart from one another at surgery. Patients with untreated, newly diagnosed non-small cell lung cancer underwent curative surgery. From germline, CDR1 is DFQATT and CDR2 SNEGSKA (reference sequence). The CDR3 is 14 residues long. Trimming removed 3 bases from V and 8 bases from J; junction bases left unmatched: 7. The authors amplified TCR beta CDR3 by multiplex PCR with 32 V and 13 J primers. TCRdb reprocessed the multiplex PCR reads with MiXCR, giving one entry per CDR3 protein. The data hold roughly 3,600 distinct CDR3 sequences, with roughly two fifths observed a single time.

This chain links TRBV20-1 with TRBJ1-6; 7 bases align to TRBD1. Sequenced: lung tumor tissue. The TCR comes from a man in his 70s with non-small cell lung cancer. Here the CDR3 reads CSASLRGGDSPLHF. CDR3 DNA: TGCAGTGCTAGCCTCAGGGGGGGGGATTCACCCCTCCACTTT.